This T cell receptor beta chain was sequenced in a study of patients and donors after allogeneic stem cell transplantation. This clonotype has ten or more counts. CDR3 length equals 14 residues. CDR1 is DFQATT, CDR2 SNEGSKA, per germline (reference sequence). With 3 bases clipped from V and 4 bases from J, the junction kept 4 bases outside the gene matches. In TCRdb, the RT-PCR reads were re-called with MiXCR into one record per CDR3 protein. This repertoire shows 70,000 to 100,000 distinct CDR3 sequences, about 5% found once; its top ten account for around 2.6%. V is TRBV20-1 and J is TRBJ2-1, with TRBD2 identical over 9 bases. The sample was blood, either unsorted or a sorted T cell fraction (not recorded which). This TCR was recovered from a human donor who was either an allogeneic HSCT recipient or a stem cell or donor lymphocyte infusion donor (not recorded which). It is not recorded whose cells these are; they may come from a transplant donor. The DNA of the CDR3 is TGCAGTGCTAGCACTAGCGGGTTATACAATGAGCAGTTCTTC. This sequence encodes CSASTSGLYNEQFF.